Below, 22 T cell receptor beta chains from the same sample are listed, as sequenced in a study of graft-versus-host responses after intestinal transplantation. These receptors' antigens are unknown. TCRdb's table, derived via immunoSEQ multiplex PCR, lists solely in-frame clones and lacks some. The sample has some 86,000 clones, 80% to 95% seen once. The source material was unstimulated CD8+ T cells sorted from spleen or lymph node cells, sampled before intestinal transplant. These receptors originate from a human donor who received an intestinal transplant.

The V call is TRBV13, the J call TRBJ1-6; no definite D call. This CDR3 contains 16 residues. Looked up from germline, CDR1 is PRHDT and CDR2 is FYEKMQ (reference sequence). Trimming removed 5 bases from V and 7 bases from J, with 18 bases in between. DNA for the CDR3: TGTGCCAGCAGCGTCCGCGGGGTTTTTTGGAATTCACCCCTCCACTTT. Amino acid sequence: CASSVRGVFWNSPLHF. The full variable domain, with the rest looked up from reference TRBV13 and TRBJ1-6, is AAGVIQSPRHLIKEKRETATLKCYPIPRHDTVYWYQQGPGQDPQFLISFYEKMQSDKGSIPDRFSAQQFSDYHSELNMSSLELGDSALYFCASSVRGVFWNSPLHFGNGTRLTVT.

This chain uses TRBV2 with TRBJ1-2; TRBD1 is a possible D gene (5 bases). The ends were cut back, 9 bases at V and 2 bases at J, with 16 bases in the middle. Germline-derived CDR1 and CDR2 are SNHLY and FYNNEI. The CDR3 length is 14 residues. The CDR3 here is CARIRRGVNYGYTF. The CDR3 DNA follows: TGTGCCAGGATCCGTCGGGGGGTGAACTATGGCTACACCTTC.

V usage is TRBV7-9 and J usage is TRBJ1-6; TRBD1 matches 7 bases. Germline assignment: CDR1 SEHNR and CDR2 FQNEAQ (reference sequence). The V segment lost 2 bases and the J segment 7 bases; nucleotides outside the gene matches: 2. This CDR3 contains 14 residues. This CDR3 reads CASSLLTGNSPLHF. In DNA form, the CDR3 reads TGTGCCAGCAGCTTATTGACAGGGAATTCACCCCTCCACTTT.

The V call is TRBV2, the J call TRBJ2-7; TRBD2 agrees at 10 bases. Germline-derived CDR1 and CDR2 are SNHLY and FYNNEI. V shed 1 base and J 3 bases; nucleotides not matched to a gene: 6. CDR3 size: 16 residues. The CDR3 bases are TGTGCCAGCAGTGAAGAGGGAGCGGGGGGGCTCTACGAGCAGTACTTC. It codes for CASSEEGAGGLYEQYF.

This clone is medium-sized by share. This sequence joins TRBV6-4 and TRBJ2-2, with unresolved D. This CDR3 is 13 amino acids long. Deletions cut 5 bases from V and 1 base from J, with 5 bases between. Looked up from germline, CDR1 is MRHNA and CDR2 is SNTAGT. The CDR3 loop is CASSPGNTGELFF. As DNA, the CDR3 is TGTGCCAGCAGTCCAGGGAACACCGGGGAGCTGTTTTTT.

The chain uses TRBV7-9 and TRBJ2-7, with TRBD1 matching 12 bases. CDR1 SEHNR and CDR2 FQNEAQ come from the germline V gene (reference sequence). V shed 5 bases and J 0 bases; nucleotides not matched to a gene: 2. The CDR3 runs 15 residues. CDR3 sequence reads: CASSRGQGASYEQYF. CDR3 nucleotide sequence: TGTGCCAGCAGCCGGGGACAGGGGGCCTCCTACGAGCAGTACTTC.

This chain connects TRBV7-9 to TRBJ2-5; a possible D gene is TRBD1 (6 bases). V was trimmed by 0 bases and J by 2 bases, leaving 10 bases between them. Germline V CDR1 and CDR2: SEHNR, FQNEAQ (reference sequence). The CDR3 contains 15 residues. The CDR3 region has the DNA TGTGCCAGCAGCTTAGCCGGGACACCACAAGAGACCCAGTACTTC. Translating gives CASSLAGTPQETQYF.

This clone was seen a single time. V and J are TRBV9 and TRBJ2-1; D unclear. This CDR3 comprises 14 residues. Germline CDR1 and CDR2: SGDLS and YYNGEE. Trimming shortened V by 5 bases and J by 0 bases, and 9 bases separated the two germline ends. DNA for the CDR3: TGTGCCAGCAGGAGCGTTAGCTCCTACAATGAGCAGTTCTTC. The encoded protein is CASRSVSSYNEQFF.

This chain uses TRBV10-2 with TRBJ2-3; 15 bases match TRBD2. V gave up 0 bases and J gave up 6 bases; unmatched junction bases: 7. Germline V lookup: CDR1 WSHSY, CDR2 SAAADI. The CDR3 is made up of 18 amino acids. DNA for the CDR3: TGCGCCAGCAGTGAGTCGGGTGGACTAGCGGGGGGGCAGGATACGCAGTATTTT. Translation: CASSESGGLAGGQDTQYF.

The genes are TRBV13 and TRBJ1-1; no definite D call. V lost 5 bases to trimming and J lost 2 bases, with 18 bases between them. Germline lookup yields CDR1 PRHDT and CDR2 FYEKMQ (reference sequence). The CDR3 consists of 16 residues. This CDR3 is CASSQTPLWGNTEAFF. The CDR3 coding sequence is TGTGCCAGCAGCCAAACCCCCTTGTGGGGTAACACTGAAGCTTTCTTT.

V gene TRBV27 combines with J gene TRBJ2-5; D not certain. V dropped 6 bases and J dropped 2 bases, with 16 bases sitting between them. This CDR3 region has 15 residues. From germline, CDR1 is MNHEY and CDR2 SMNVEV (reference sequence). This CDR3 reads CASRELNTQQETQYF. For the CDR3, the DNA is TGTGCCAGCAGAGAACTAAATACTCAACAAGAGACCCAGTACTTC.

The rearrangement links TRBV4-1 to TRBJ1-6; D is possibly TRBD1 (5 bases). Germline V lookup: CDR1 MGHRA, CDR2 YSYEKL. The CDR3 loop spans 18 amino acids. The V gene lost 0 bases and the J gene lost 2 bases, with 14 bases spanning the gap. This chain's CDR3 is CASSQEWQGGPYNSPLHF. The DNA for the CDR3 is TGCGCCAGCAGCCAAGAATGGCAGGGCGGACCCTATAATTCACCCCTCCACTTT.

The V gene is TRBV19, the J gene TRBJ2-7, with D maybe TRBD1 (6 bases). V lost 5 bases and J lost 2, with 16 bases in between. This CDR3 contains 15 residues. Germline CDR1 is LNHDA and CDR2 is SQIVND (reference sequence). DNA for the CDR3: TGTGCCAGTAGTGCGGCCCGGGACAACACCTACGAGCAGTACTTC. Its protein is CASSAARDNTYEQYF.

The chain employs TRBV6-6 and TRBJ2-7; D remains unclear. CDR3 length: 13 residues. Deletions cut 0 bases from V and 5 bases from J, with 8 bases between. The germline V gene encodes CDR1 MNHNY and CDR2 SVGAGI (reference sequence). The CDR3 DNA follows: TGTGCCAGCAGTTACTCGAGTCGGGACGAGCAGTACTTC. Its translation: CASSYSSRDEQYF.

The rearrangement joins TRBV7-9 to TRBJ2-7, with 7 bases aligning to TRBD1. The junction had 4 bases not matched to a gene; V was cut back by 3 bases and J by 2 bases. CDR1 SEHNR and CDR2 FQNEAQ come from the germline V gene (reference sequence). CDR3 length equals 14 residues. CDR3 residues: CASSFTGDAYEQYF. In DNA form, the CDR3 reads TGTGCCAGCAGCTTCACAGGGGATGCCTACGAGCAGTACTTC. The full variable domain, completed using reference TRBV7-9 and TRBJ2-7, is DTGVSQNPRHKITKRGQNVTFRCDPISEHNRLYWYRQTLGQGPEFLTYFQNEAQLEKSRLLSDRFSAERPKGSFSTLEIQRTEQGDSAMYLCASSFTGDAYEQYFGPGTRLTVT.

The gene calls are TRBV7-6 and TRBJ1-4, with D maybe TRBD1 (5 bases). V lost 5 bases, J lost 0 bases, and 13 bases lay in between. CDR3 length equals 16 residues. Germline CDR1 reads SGHVS; CDR2 reads FNYEAQ. Written as DNA, the CDR3 is TGTGCCAGCAGCCTAGGGGTCAGTGCAACTAATGAAAAACTGTTTTTT. It is translated as CASSLGVSATNEKLFF. The variable domain in full, with the rest retrieved from reference TRBV7-6 and TRBJ1-4, is GAGVSQSPRYKVTKRGQDVALRCDPISGHVSLYWYRQALGQGPEFLTYFNYEAQQDKSGLPNDRFSAERPEGSISTLTIQRTEQRDSAMYRCASSLGVSATNEKLFFGSGTQLSVL.

This rearrangement joins TRBV2 to TRBJ2-7, with 8 bases that match TRBD1. This CDR3 contains 14 residues. Trimming took 8 bases from V and 0 from J; bases not matched to a gene: 6. Per germline, CDR1 SNHLY and CDR2 FYNNEI. The chain's CDR3 is CASGGTGDSYEQYF. CDR3 sequence (DNA): TGTGCCAGCGGAGGGACAGGAGACTCCTACGAGCAGTACTTC.

V gene TRBV13 combines with J gene TRBJ2-1; either TRBD1 or TRBD2 may fit D (5 bases each). This CDR3 comprises 14 residues. Trimming shortened V by 2 bases and J by 8 bases, and 13 bases separated the two germline ends. Germline values: CDR1 PRHDT, CDR2 FYEKMQ (reference sequence). DNA of the CDR3: TGTGCCAGCAGCTTATATAGGGGAGCTGATGAGCAGTTCTTC. It encodes CASSLYRGADEQFF.

V and J are TRBV28 and TRBJ1-4; a possible D gene is TRBD1 (6 bases). Trimming took 5 bases from V and 14 from J, leaving 12 bases between them. The CDR3 length is 11 residues. Germline V gene lookup returns CDR1 MDHEN and CDR2 SYDVKM. CDR3 nucleotide sequence: TGTGCCAGCAGTCTAGACAGGCGGCTGTTTTTT. It is translated as CASSLDRRLFF.

The chain carries TRBV21-1 and TRBJ1-5. TRBV21-1 is described as a pseudogene. CDR3 length equals 17 residues. CDR3 in DNA: TGTGCCAGCAGCAAGGGGGGGACATTTAAACACAATCAGCCCCAGCATTTT. Translating it yields CASSKGGTFKHNQPQHF.

This clone was counted between two and nine times. J is TRBJ2-7 and V is TRBV5-6; D is ambiguous. The CDR3 has 13 amino acids. CDR1 SGHDT and CDR2 YYEEEE come from the germline V gene. Trimming shortened V by 0 bases and J by 5 bases, and 9 bases separated the two germline ends. CDR3 in DNA: TGTGCCAGCAGCTTGGTCGATCTGGACGAGCAGTACTTC. Protein: CASSLVDLDEQYF.

This rearrangement joins TRBV4-1 to TRBJ1-1; possibly TRBD1 for D (6 bases). This CDR3 has 16 amino acids. Trimming took off 0 bases at V and 0 bases at J, with 11 bases between the two ends. The germline CDR1 and CDR2 sequences are MGHRA and YSYEKL. The CDR3 loop reads CASSQESDRLNTEAFF. CDR3 nucleotides: TGCGCCAGCAGCCAAGAAAGTGACAGGCTGAACACTGAAGCTTTCTTT.